Shown below are 30 T cell receptor beta chains from a single sample sequenced in a study of cytomegalovirus exposure and HLA in healthy donors. With 60 Vbeta and 13 Jbeta primers, the PCR was carried out. Produced via immunoSEQ multiplex PCR; TCRdb's table is partial and in-frame only. The profile shows about 130,000 clones, about 80% of them singletons. Material: PBMCs. The source of these receptors is a man aged 25-45 years in good health.

For the CDR3, the DNA is TGCGCCAGCAGTGGCGGGAGACCCGGCGAGCAGTACTTC. Its protein product is CASSGGRPGEQYF. The chain recombines TRBV10-1 with TRBJ2-7; 7 bases fit TRBD2. Trimming removed 4 bases from V and 6 bases from J; junction bases left unmatched: 6. The CDR3 contains 13 residues. Germline V lookup: CDR1 WNHNN, CDR2 SYGVQD (reference sequence).

The chain carries TRBV5-4 and TRBJ2-5; D unclear. Between the trimmed V and J ends, which lost 0 bases and 2 bases, there was a span of 5 bases. Per germline, CDR1 SGHNT and CDR2 YYREEE (reference sequence). The CDR3 runs 13 residues. Here the CDR3 DNA reads TGTGCCAGCAGCTTGGACTTTCAAGAGACCCAGTACTTC. It codes for CASSLDFQETQYF.

The rearrangement joins TRBV28 to TRBJ2-1; D gene unclear. The CDR3 has 12 amino acids. The V end lost 6 bases, the J end lost 7 bases, and 10 bases lay between the germline ends. Germline assignment: CDR1 MDHEN and CDR2 SYDVKM. CDR3 protein: CASRLAPNEQFF. The CDR3 DNA reads as TGTGCCAGCAGGTTGGCCCCAAATGAGCAGTTCTTC.

The chain joins TRBV27 to TRBJ2-7, with 14 bases lining up with TRBD2. Germline trimming cut 5 bases from V and 1 base from J; bases unmatched to any gene: 7. This CDR3 contains 17 residues. Germline V gives CDR1 MNHEY, CDR2 SMNVEV (reference sequence). This CDR3 reads CASSMTSGRAESYEQYF. Written as DNA, the CDR3 is TGTGCCAGCAGTATGACTAGCGGGAGGGCCGAATCCTACGAGCAGTACTTC.

The chain joins TRBV5-8 to TRBJ2-7, with 12 bases lining up with TRBD2. Germline values: CDR1 SGHTS, CDR2 YDEGEE. The V segment lost 0 bases and the J segment 6 bases; nucleotides outside the gene matches: 4. The CDR3 has 15 residues. CDR3 in DNA: TGTGCCAGCAGCTTGGGGACTAGCGGGATCGGCGAGCAGTACTTC. This codes for CASSLGTSGIGEQYF.

The chain employs TRBV5-5 and TRBJ1-2; D unresolved. CDR1 and CDR2 (germline): SGHKS, YYEKEE (reference sequence). This CDR3 region has 13 residues. V lost 0 bases to trimming and J lost 2 bases, with 5 bases between them. In DNA, the CDR3 is TGTGCCAGCAGCTTGGCACAGAACTATGGCTACACCTTC. Translated: CASSLAQNYGYTF.

V and J are TRBV7-2 and TRBJ1-2; D is undetermined. Germline V lookup: CDR1 SGHTA, CDR2 FQGNSA. The CDR3 is made up of 13 amino acids. Trimming removed 5 bases from V and 6 bases from J, with 13 bases in between. DNA of the CDR3: TGTGCCAGCAGCCCAGGAAGGGAGAATGGCTACACCTTC. Its translation: CASSPGRENGYTF.

This sequence joins TRBV30 and TRBJ2-2, with D possibly TRBD2 on 5 matching bases. The CDR3 runs to 13 residues. In germline, CDR1 is GTSNPN, CDR2 SVGIG (reference sequence). The ends were cut back, 4 bases at V and 3 bases at J, with 9 bases in the middle. The CDR3 is CAWNLAYTGELFF. DNA of the CDR3: TGTGCCTGGAACCTAGCTTACACCGGGGAGCTGTTTTTT.

This rearrangement joins TRBV2 to TRBJ1-3, with D tentatively TRBD1 (5 bases). V was cut by 2 bases and J by 1 base, with 6 bases left in between. The germline V gene has CDR1 SNHLY and CDR2 FYNNEI. The CDR3 extends over 14 amino acids. The CDR3 region has the DNA TGTGCCAGCAGTGAACGGGGGTCTGGAAACACCATATATTTT. This codes for CASSERGSGNTIYF. The whole variable domain, filled in from reference TRBV2 and TRBJ1-3, reads EPEVTQTPSHQVTQMGQEVILRCVPISNHLYFYWYRQILGQKVEFLVSFYNNEISEKSEIFDDQFSVERPDGSNFTLKIRSTKLEDSAMYFCASSERGSGNTIYFGEGSWLTVV.

The chain employs TRBV18 and TRBJ2-1; possible D gene TRBD2, 5 bases. V lost 0 bases and J lost 11, with 11 bases in between. This CDR3 is built from 13 residues. Germline lookup yields CDR1 KGHSH and CDR2 LQKENI. As DNA, the CDR3 is TGTGCCAGCTCACCACCGGACTCTTCGAAGCAGTTCTTC. Translated, it gives CASSPPDSSKQFF.

The CDR3 coding sequence is TGTGCCAGCAGTCCTACTCCCATGCGGGAGATCTCAGATACGCAGTATTTT. Translating gives CASSPTPMREISDTQYF. The chain has TRBV28 and TRBJ2-3; 7 nucleotides align to TRBD2. With V trimmed by 5 bases and J by 4 bases, 15 bases remained unmatched. Germline V CDR1 and CDR2: MDHEN, SYDVKM. CDR3 size: 17 residues.

The chain is built from TRBV10-1 and TRBJ2-7, with 13 bases aligning to TRBD2. The CDR3 has 16 amino acids. The V and J ends lost 8 bases and 6 bases, in that order; junction bases with no gene match: 13. Germline V gives CDR1 WNHNN, CDR2 SYGVQD (reference sequence). CDR3: CASAGLAGDTLGEQYF. DNA for the CDR3: TGCGCCAGCGCCGGACTAGCGGGAGACACTCTCGGCGAGCAGTACTTC.

This chain joins TRBV19 and TRBJ1-1, with TRBD1 matching 7 bases. From germline, CDR1 is LNHDA and CDR2 SQIVND (reference sequence). CDR3 size: 18 residues. V was clipped by 3 bases and J by 4 bases; unmatched bases: 17. The CDR3: CASSILLGGNARGTEAFF. The CDR3 bases are TGTGCCAGTAGTATTCTGCTAGGGGGCAATGCGAGGGGCACTGAAGCTTTCTTT.

Remarks on this clone: Germline and junction disagree at one end, which may indicate a read error. This chain links TRBV7-9 with TRBJ2-7; the D gene is possibly TRBD2 (6 bases). Germline-derived CDR1 and CDR2 are SEHNR and FQNEAQ (reference sequence). The CDR3 is 15 residues long. CDR3 coding DNA: TGTTCCAGCAGCTCTCCTCTCGGAGGGGCCTACGAGCAGTACTTC. Its translation: CSSSSPLGGAYEQYF.

V and J are TRBV11-2 and TRBJ1-1, with TRBD1 matching over 7 bases. Unmatched junction bases numbered 14, after V lost 6 bases and J lost 10 bases. This CDR3 region has 14 residues. From germline, CDR1 is SGHAT and CDR2 FQNNGV. The CDR3 DNA reads TGTGCCAGCAGTCGTTATCTGGGGCAGGGGGTAGCTTTCTTT. This gives the protein CASSRYLGQGVAFF.

The rearrangement uses TRBV11-3 and TRBJ2-1; no clear D gene. Trimming stripped 1 base from V and 0 bases from J, with 7 bases between. This CDR3 region has 15 residues. Germline CDR1 reads SGHNT; CDR2 reads YENEEA. The CDR3 sequence: CASSLGLSSYNEQFF. The DNA of the CDR3 is TGTGCCAGCAGCTTAGGATTGAGCTCCTACAATGAGCAGTTCTTC.

This sequence joins TRBV28 and TRBJ2-3; D is possibly TRBD1 (7 bases). Trimming pared 6 bases from V and 6 bases from J, leaving 19 bases between. The germline V gene has CDR1 MDHEN and CDR2 SYDVKM. CDR3 length: 15 amino acids. CDR3 DNA sequence: TGTGCCAGCAGCCGCAACAGGGGTCGGGAGGATACGCAGTATTTT. As protein: CASSRNRGREDTQYF.

This chain links TRBV11-2 with TRBJ2-7, with D possibly matching TRBD2 (6 bases). The V gene lost 5 bases and the J gene lost 3 bases, with 17 bases spanning the gap. CDR3 size: 15 residues. The germline CDR1 and CDR2 sequences are SGHAT and FQNNGV. The CDR3 nucleotides read TGTGCCAGCAGCCCCCCGGCTTTGGGGGGCTACGAGCAGTACTTC. Translated: CASSPPALGGYEQYF.

This clone has a handful of counts. In nucleotides, the CDR3 is TGTGCCAGCGGGGGGTCTAGATCAATAACAGATACGCAGTATTTT. Translated: CASGGSRSITDTQYF. The genes are TRBV7-2 and TRBJ2-3; a possible D gene is TRBD2 (6 bases). Germline V gene data show CDR1 as SGHTA and CDR2 as FQGNSA. V shed 8 bases and J shed 3 bases, with 18 bases lying between them. The CDR3 contains 15 residues.

The chain recombines TRBV14 with TRBJ2-5; TRBD2 is a possible D gene (7 bases). This CDR3 is built from 12 residues. Per the germline V gene, CDR1 is SGHDN and CDR2 is FVKESK. V lost 2 bases and J lost 9, with 10 bases in between. This chain's CDR3 is CASSQKGGSQYF. DNA of the CDR3: TGTGCCAGCAGCCAAAAGGGGGGGTCCCAGTACTTC.

The chain has TRBV10-3 and TRBJ1-2; the match to TRBD1 covers 10 bases. The V segment lost 4 bases and the J segment 3 bases; nucleotides outside the gene matches: 5. This CDR3 is 15 amino acids long. Looked up from germline, CDR1 is ENHRY and CDR2 is SYGVKD. Here the CDR3 DNA reads TGTGCCATCAGTGGTTCGGGACAGGGGTACTATGGCTACACCTTC. It encodes CAISGSGQGYYGYTF.

This clone was detected only a few times. The chain joins TRBV4-1 to TRBJ2-1; 14 bases fit TRBD2. CDR1 and CDR2 from the germline V gene are MGHRA and YSYEKL. The J segment lost 9 bases and the V segment lost 5 bases, leaving 6 bases of the junction unmatched. The length of the CDR3 is 15 residues. DNA for the CDR3: TGCGCCAGCAGCTTGGGACTAGCGGGAGCATTTGAGCAGTTCTTC. Translated, it gives CASSLGLAGAFEQFF.

This rearrangement joins TRBV28 to TRBJ1-1, with 8 positions matching TRBD1. J lost 12 bases, V lost 3 bases, and 6 bases had no gene match. Germline V gives CDR1 MDHEN, CDR2 SYDVKM. CDR3 size: 12 residues. The CDR3 region has the DNA TGTGCCAGCAGTTTCATGGACAGGGCAACTTTCTTT. It yields the protein CASSFMDRATFF.

The V call is TRBV29-1, the J call TRBJ2-1; possibly TRBD2 for D (6 bases). Trimming stripped 6 bases from V and 0 bases from J, with 15 bases between. This CDR3 has 15 amino acids. CDR1 is SQVTM and CDR2 is ANQGSEA in the germline V gene. The CDR3 DNA is TGCAGCGTCCAGCGGGTCGGAGCCTCCTACAATGAGCAGTTCTTC. Translation: CSVQRVGASYNEQFF.

V gene TRBV9 combines with J gene TRBJ1-5; D remains unclear. The CDR3 is made up of 13 amino acids. Germline-derived CDR1 and CDR2 are SGDLS and YYNGEE. V gave up 3 bases and J gave up 9 bases, with 13 bases separating them. CDR3 bases: TGTGCCAGCAGCGGTGACACCAAACGGCCCCAGCATTTT. Its protein product is CASSGDTKRPQHF. Drawing the rest from reference TRBV9 and TRBJ1-5, the complete variable domain is DSGVTQTPKHLITATGQRVTLRCSPRSGDLSVYWYQQSLDQGLQFLIQYYNGEERAKGNILERFSAQQFPDLHSELNLSSLELGDSALYFCASSGDTKRPQHFGDGTRLSIL.

The chain links TRBV25-1 to TRBJ1-1; unclear D gene. The CDR3 has 14 residues. V lost 4 bases to trimming and J lost 5 bases, with 14 bases between them. Germline CDR1 and CDR2: MGHDK and SYGVNS. The CDR3, as DNA: TGTGCCAGCAGTGTTCACACGGCGGGGACTGAAGCTTTCTTT. As protein: CASSVHTAGTEAFF.

The chain combines TRBV19 with TRBJ2-1; possibly TRBD2 for D (5 bases). Trimming removed 9 bases at V and 1 base at J, with 13 bases between. CDR3 length equals 14 residues. Germline lookup yields CDR1 LNHDA and CDR2 SQIVND (reference sequence). In DNA form, the CDR3 reads TGTGCCAGCGAACCTAGCAGGTCCTACAATGAGCAGTTCTTC. Its translation is CASEPSRSYNEQFF.

The chain has TRBV5-5 and TRBJ2-7, with TRBD1 matching 7 bases. V lost 2 bases, J lost 4 bases, and 12 bases stayed unmatched. The length of the CDR3 is 16 residues. Germline V lookup: CDR1 SGHKS, CDR2 YYEKEE (reference sequence). In DNA, the CDR3 is TGTGCCAGCAGCTTCGGTGCCGGGACAGAGAATTACGAGCAGTACTTC. Translation: CASSFGAGTENYEQYF.

This chain links TRBV30 with TRBJ2-7; D remains unclear. This CDR3 has 11 amino acids. The V gene's germline CDR1 is GTSNPN and CDR2 SVGIG (reference sequence). V lost 2 bases and J 6 bases, leaving 8 bases between the germline ends. CDR3 in amino acids: CAWSPSVEQYF. In nucleotides, the CDR3 is TGTGCCTGGAGTCCTTCGGTCGAGCAGTACTTC.

The chain recombines TRBV4-3 with TRBJ2-7, with D unresolved. The CDR3 extends over 13 amino acids. Germline V CDR1 and CDR2: LGHNA, YSLEER. Between the trimmed V and J ends, which lost 0 bases and 4 bases, there was a span of 7 bases. CDR3 sequence (DNA): TGCGCCAGCAGCCAAGATATACTTTACGAGCAGTACTTC. Residues: CASSQDILYEQYF.